The 24 T cell receptor beta chains listed next were all sequenced from one sample in a study of OX40 agonist ivuxolimab in advanced cancers. Produced via immunoSEQ multiplex PCR; TCRdb's table is partial and in-frame only. The repertoire includes 70,000 to 90,000 clones, around 90% of them detected once, and 13% sits in the top ten. The sequencing used CD4+ or CD8+ T cells sorted from blood, collected in a trial of the OX40 agonist ivuxolimab. These receptors were collected from an adult with an advanced solid tumor such as melanoma, head and neck, liver or kidney cancer.

The rearrangement links TRBV6-1 to TRBJ1-1; the match to TRBD1 covers 7 bases. CDR3 size: 14 residues. Per germline, CDR1 MNHNS and CDR2 SASEGT. Germline trimming cut 6 bases from V and 1 base from J; bases unmatched to any gene: 5. The CDR3 coding sequence is TGTGCCAGCAGACCATGGACAGGGAACACTGAAGCTTTCTTT. Residues: CASRPWTGNTEAFF.

The chain links TRBV6-6 to TRBJ2-7; 12 nucleotides agree with TRBD1. CDR3 length equals 15 residues. Germline V lookup: CDR1 MNHNY, CDR2 SVGAGI (reference sequence). The J segment lost 6 bases and the V segment lost 6 bases, leaving 9 bases of the junction unmatched. The CDR3 sequence: CASSQPGTGGGEQYF. DNA for the CDR3: TGTGCCAGCAGCCAACCCGGGACAGGGGGCGGCGAGCAGTACTTC.

The chain combines TRBV5-4 with TRBJ1-4; D is perhaps TRBD1 (5 bases). The CDR3 consists of 14 residues. Germline loops: CDR1 SGHNT, CDR2 YYREEE (reference sequence). Trimming shortened V by 3 bases and J by 8 bases, and 14 bases separated the two germline ends. The CDR3 loop is CASSSGRDLEKLFF. For the CDR3, the DNA is TGTGCCAGCAGCTCGGGCCGGGACTTAGAAAAACTGTTTTTT.

The chain has TRBV14 and TRBJ2-1, with a weak D call TRBD1 (6 bases). The CDR3 contains 15 residues. The germline V gene has CDR1 SGHDN and CDR2 FVKESK. The V end was cut by 4 bases, the J end by 2 bases, with 12 bases between. CDR3 loop: CASSLGQSTYNEQFF. CDR3 nucleotides: TGTGCCAGCAGCCTCGGACAGTCTACCTACAATGAGCAGTTCTTC.

Written as DNA, the CDR3 is TGTGCCAGCAGCTCCGGTTGGGGCGCGTCCTACAATGAGCAGTTCTTC. Residues: CASSSGWGASYNEQFF. The V and J genes are TRBV11-2 and TRBJ2-1, with D possibly being TRBD1 (5 bases). Germline V gene lookup returns CDR1 SGHAT and CDR2 FQNNGV. V lost 4 bases and J 1 base, leaving 14 bases between the germline ends. The CDR3 runs 16 residues.

V and J are TRBV5-6 and TRBJ2-7; D is perhaps TRBD1 (5 bases). This CDR3 is 15 amino acids long. Germline V gene data show CDR1 as SGHDT and CDR2 as YYEEEE. Trimming took 3 bases from V and 0 from J, leaving 13 bases between them. The CDR3 coding sequence is TGTGCCAGCAGCTCCTGGGGCAGGTCCTCCTACGAGCAGTACTTC. Protein product: CASSSWGRSSYEQYF.

This clone appeared once. The chain joins TRBV7-3 to TRBJ1-3, with D hard to call. Trimming removed 5 bases from V and 9 bases from J, with 14 bases in between. Germline CDR1 SGHTA, CDR2 FQGTGA. This CDR3 is built from 13 residues. CDR3 in DNA: TGTGCCAGCAGCCCGGCAGCCGGAGGCACCATATATTTT. It codes for CASSPAAGGTIYF.

J is TRBJ1-4 and V is TRBV19; 7 nucleotides match TRBD1. Germline V gene sequence: CDR1 LNHDA, CDR2 SQIVND (reference sequence). The CDR3 contains 15 residues. V gave up 6 bases and J gave up 5 bases; unmatched junction bases: 9. CDR3 DNA: TGTGCCAGTAGACAGAGGGACAGATTAAATGAAAAACTGTTTTTT. Its protein is CASRQRDRLNEKLFF.

This chain uses TRBV5-1 with TRBJ2-7; D gene uncertain. Germline V CDR1 and CDR2: SGHRS, YFSETQ. V shed 0 bases and J shed 0 bases, with 1 base lying between them. This CDR3 comprises 12 residues. This CDR3 is CASSLVSYEQYF. Here the CDR3 DNA reads TGCGCCAGCAGCTTGGTCTCCTACGAGCAGTACTTC. Full variable domain (rest looked up from reference TRBV5-1 and TRBJ2-7): KAGVTQTPRYLIKTRGQQVTLSCSPISGHRSVSWYQQTPGQGLQFLFEYFSETQRNKGNFPGRFSGRQFSNSRSEMNVSTLELGDSALYLCASSLVSYEQYFGPGTRLTVT.

The chain recombines TRBV5-6 with TRBJ1-1; D uncertain. The CDR3 has 13 amino acids. Germline V gene sequence: CDR1 SGHDT, CDR2 YYEEEE. Trimming took 4 bases from V and 4 from J, leaving 11 bases between them. In nucleotides, the CDR3 is TGTGCCAGCAGCGAAGGACCTGGCACTGAAGCTTTCTTT. Translation gives CASSEGPGTEAFF.

The chain links TRBV19 to TRBJ2-6; D gene ambiguous. Trimming left V 3 bases short and J 0 bases short, with 6 bases between. CDR1 is LNHDA and CDR2 is SQIVND in the germline V gene (reference sequence). The CDR3 has 15 amino acids. This chain's CDR3 is CASSISPSGANVLTF. Written as DNA, the CDR3 is TGTGCCAGTAGTATTTCGCCCTCTGGGGCCAACGTCCTGACTTTC.

The chain combines TRBV28 with TRBJ1-5, with 8 bases aligning to TRBD1. CDR1 and CDR2 (germline): MDHEN, SYDVKM. Germline trimming cut 6 bases from V and 2 bases from J; bases unmatched to any gene: 3. The CDR3 contains 14 residues. This chain's CDR3 is CASSMTGGNQPQHF. The CDR3 DNA reads as TGTGCCAGCAGCATGACAGGGGGCAATCAGCCCCAGCATTTT.

The chain carries TRBV30 and TRBJ2-5; 7 bases map to TRBD2. From germline, CDR1 is GTSNPN and CDR2 SVGIG (reference sequence). V lost 2 bases, J lost 5 bases, and 14 bases stayed unmatched. The CDR3 contains 16 residues. In DNA form, the CDR3 reads TGTGCCTGGAGTCTCGGCGGACTAGGGGCGGGGGAGACCCAGTACTTC. It is translated as CAWSLGGLGAGETQYF.

The rearrangement uses TRBV6-5 and TRBJ2-1; no definite D call. Germline lookup yields CDR1 MNHEY and CDR2 SVGAGI. The CDR3 covers 15 residues. Between the trimmed V and J ends, which lost 6 bases and 0 bases, there was a span of 12 bases. The CDR3 loop is CASSQLVSSYNEQFF. The DNA of the CDR3 is TGTGCCAGCAGCCAGTTAGTCAGCTCCTACAATGAGCAGTTCTTC.

V gene TRBV18 combines with J gene TRBJ2-7, with a tentative D call TRBD1 (5 bases). From germline, CDR1 is KGHSH and CDR2 LQKENI. V gave up 5 bases and J gave up 3 bases, with 11 bases separating them. The CDR3 covers 13 residues. The CDR3 spells CASSEYQGYEQYF. DNA for the CDR3: TGTGCCAGCTCAGAGTACCAGGGCTACGAGCAGTACTTC.

The chain employs TRBV19 and TRBJ2-2, with a tentative D call TRBD1 (6 bases). This CDR3 comprises 16 residues. V was shortened by 3 bases and J by 0 bases, with 11 bases between the two germline ends. Germline V gene sequence: CDR1 LNHDA, CDR2 SQIVND (reference sequence). This chain's CDR3 is CASSIRDTANTGELFF. DNA of the CDR3: TGTGCCAGTAGTATCCGGGACACCGCGAACACCGGGGAGCTGTTTTTT.

This clone was counted once. V gene TRBV6-1 combines with J gene TRBJ1-5; D remains unclear. V gave up 3 bases and J gave up 4 bases, with 13 bases separating them. This CDR3 is 15 amino acids long. Germline-derived CDR1 and CDR2 are MNHNS and SASEGT. CDR3 protein: CASSERHLKNQPQHF. CDR3 nucleotides: TGTGCCAGCAGTGAGAGGCATCTCAAAAATCAGCCCCAGCATTTT.

The J gene is TRBJ1-5, the V gene TRBV5-4; no clear D. The V end was cut by 0 bases, the J end by 6 bases, with 7 bases between. The CDR3 sequence is 13 residues long. Germline-derived CDR1 and CDR2 are SGHNT and YYREEE (reference sequence). The CDR3 DNA reads TGTGCCAGCAGCTTGGCCGCCGGTCAGCCCCAGCATTTT. Its protein is CASSLAAGQPQHF.

This CDR3 reads CSVDQADTQYF. In DNA form, the CDR3 reads TGCAGCGTTGATCAAGCAGATACGCAGTATTTT. This chain links TRBV29-1 with TRBJ2-3; D not resolved. V was pared by 3 bases and J by 4 bases, with 5 bases between. CDR3 length: 11 amino acids. Per germline, CDR1 SQVTM and CDR2 ANQGSEA.

The chain carries TRBV28 and TRBJ2-3, with 9 bases aligning to TRBD2. There are 14 residues in the CDR3. The ends lost 6 bases at V and 4 bases at J; junction bases unmatched: 5. Germline-derived CDR1 and CDR2 are MDHEN and SYDVKM. The CDR3 DNA follows: TGTGCCAGCAGCTTAGCGGGAGTACCAGATACGCAGTATTTT. Residues: CASSLAGVPDTQYF. The whole variable domain, remainder taken from reference TRBV28 and TRBJ2-3, is DVKVTQSSRYLVKRTGEKVFLECVQDMDHENMFWYRQDPGLGLRLIYFSYDVKMKEKGDIPEGYSVSREKKERFSLILESASTNQTSMYLCASSLAGVPDTQYFGPGTRLTVL.

This chain uses TRBV19 with TRBJ2-1, with TRBD2 matching 7 bases. The length of the CDR3 is 16 residues. V trimming: 3 bases; J trimming: 8 bases; junction bases outside the gene matches: 13. CDR1 is LNHDA and CDR2 is SQIVND in the germline V gene (reference sequence). The CDR3 coding sequence is TGTGCCAGTAGTATCTTGAGCGGGGAGGGGCGGGATGAGCAGTTCTTC. It yields the protein CASSILSGEGRDEQFF.

The chain is built from TRBV11-2 and TRBJ2-3; D may be TRBD2 (7 bases). This CDR3 comprises 16 residues. V was pared by 4 bases and J by 1 base, with 15 bases between. Germline-derived CDR1 and CDR2 are SGHAT and FQNNGV. CDR3 in DNA: TGTGCCAGCAGCTATCACGTGCGGGGGCGCACAGATACGCAGTATTTT. It is translated as CASSYHVRGRTDTQYF.

The chain combines TRBV5-1 with TRBJ1-4, with D hard to call. V shed 4 bases and J shed 3 bases, with 13 bases lying between them. Germline CDR1 and CDR2: SGHRS and YFSETQ. This CDR3 has 15 residues. CDR3 DNA: TGCGCCAGCAGCGGAGCAGGAGCCTCTAATGAAAAACTGTTTTTT. Its translation is CASSGAGASNEKLFF. The full variable domain, with the rest looked up from reference TRBV5-1 and TRBJ1-4, is KAGVTQTPRYLIKTRGQQVTLSCSPISGHRSVSWYQQTPGQGLQFLFEYFSETQRNKGNFPGRFSGRQFSNSRSEMNVSTLELGDSALYLCASSGAGASNEKLFFGSGTQLSVL.

In its sample, this clone was seen a few times. The chain joins TRBV6-1 to TRBJ2-3; 7 bases are shared with TRBD2. Germline trimming cut 1 base from V and 2 bases from J; bases unmatched to any gene: 9. From germline, CDR1 is MNHNS and CDR2 SASEGT. This CDR3 region has 17 residues. CDR3 coding DNA: TGTGCCAGCAGTGAAGGGTACAGCGGGAATCCCACAGATACGCAGTATTTT. Residues: CASSEGYSGNPTDTQYF.